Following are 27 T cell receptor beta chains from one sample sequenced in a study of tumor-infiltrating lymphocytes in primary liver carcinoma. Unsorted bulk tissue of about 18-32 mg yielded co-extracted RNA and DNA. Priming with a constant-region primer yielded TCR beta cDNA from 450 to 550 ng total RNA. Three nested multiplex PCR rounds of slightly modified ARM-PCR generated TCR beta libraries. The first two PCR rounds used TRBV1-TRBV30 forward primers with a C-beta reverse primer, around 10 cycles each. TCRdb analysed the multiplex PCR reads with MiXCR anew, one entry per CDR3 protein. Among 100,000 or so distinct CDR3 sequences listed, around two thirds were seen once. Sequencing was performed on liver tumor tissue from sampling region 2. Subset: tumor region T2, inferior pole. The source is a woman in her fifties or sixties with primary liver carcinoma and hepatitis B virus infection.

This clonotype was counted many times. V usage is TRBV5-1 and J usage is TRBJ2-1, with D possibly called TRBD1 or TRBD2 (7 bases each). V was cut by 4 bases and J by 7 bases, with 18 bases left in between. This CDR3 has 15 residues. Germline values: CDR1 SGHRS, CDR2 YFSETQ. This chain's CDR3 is CASSQTDREGNEQFF. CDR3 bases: TGCGCCAGCAGCCAAACCGACAGGGAGGGGAATGAGCAGTTCTTC.

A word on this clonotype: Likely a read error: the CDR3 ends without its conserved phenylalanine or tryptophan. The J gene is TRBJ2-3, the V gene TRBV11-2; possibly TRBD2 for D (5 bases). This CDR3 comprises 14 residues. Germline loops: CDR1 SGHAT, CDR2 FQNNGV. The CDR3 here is CASGLVGSTDAQYY. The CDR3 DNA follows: TGTGCCAGCGGCTTAGTTGGGAGCACAGATGCGCAGTATTAT.

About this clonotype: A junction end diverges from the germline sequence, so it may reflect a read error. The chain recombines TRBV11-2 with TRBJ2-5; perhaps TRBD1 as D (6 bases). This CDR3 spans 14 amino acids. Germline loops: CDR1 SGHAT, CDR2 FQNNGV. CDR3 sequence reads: CTSSPSGGGQTQYF. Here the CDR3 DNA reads TGTACCAGCAGCCCTAGTGGGGGCGGTCAGACCCAATACTTC.

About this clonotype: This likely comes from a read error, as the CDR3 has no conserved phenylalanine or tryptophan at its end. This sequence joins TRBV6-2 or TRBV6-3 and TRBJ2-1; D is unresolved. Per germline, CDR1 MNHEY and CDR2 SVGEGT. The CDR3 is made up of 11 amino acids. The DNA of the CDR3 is TGTCCCAGCAGTTACGACAATGAGCAGTTCCTC. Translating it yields CPSSYDNEQFL.

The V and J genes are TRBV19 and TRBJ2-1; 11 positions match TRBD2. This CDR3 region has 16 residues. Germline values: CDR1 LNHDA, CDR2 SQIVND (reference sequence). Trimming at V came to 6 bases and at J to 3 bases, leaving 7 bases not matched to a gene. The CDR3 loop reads CASSPLSGRDYNEQFF. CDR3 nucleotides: TGTGCCAGTAGCCCCCTTAGCGGGAGGGACTACAATGAGCAGTTCTTC. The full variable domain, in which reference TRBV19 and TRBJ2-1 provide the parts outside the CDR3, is DGGITQSPKYLFRKEGQNVTLSCEQNLNHDAMYWYRQDPGQGLRLIYYSQIVNDFQKGDIAEGYSVSREKKESFPLTVTSAQKNPTAFYLCASSPLSGRDYNEQFFGPGTRLTVL.

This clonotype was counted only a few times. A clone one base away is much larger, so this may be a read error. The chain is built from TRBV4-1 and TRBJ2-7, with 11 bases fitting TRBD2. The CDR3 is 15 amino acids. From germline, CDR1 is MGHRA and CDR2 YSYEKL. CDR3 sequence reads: CACSQGGTSGYEQYF. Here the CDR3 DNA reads TGCGCCTGCAGCCAAGGCGGGACTAGCGGCTACGAGCAGTACTTC.

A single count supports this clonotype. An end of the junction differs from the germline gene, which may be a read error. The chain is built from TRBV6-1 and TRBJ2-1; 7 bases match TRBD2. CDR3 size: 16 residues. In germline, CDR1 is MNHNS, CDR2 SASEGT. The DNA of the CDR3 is TGTGCCACGAGTCGGGGGGTCGCGGCGACCCACAATGAGAAGTTCTTC. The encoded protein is CATSRGVAATHNEKFF.

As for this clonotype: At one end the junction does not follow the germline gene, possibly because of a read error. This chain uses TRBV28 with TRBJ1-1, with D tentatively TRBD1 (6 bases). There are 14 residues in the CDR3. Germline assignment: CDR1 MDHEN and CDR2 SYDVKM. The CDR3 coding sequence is TGTGACAGCACACAAGGGGGGTTTCACACTGAAGCTTTCTTT. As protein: CDSTQGGFHTEAFF.

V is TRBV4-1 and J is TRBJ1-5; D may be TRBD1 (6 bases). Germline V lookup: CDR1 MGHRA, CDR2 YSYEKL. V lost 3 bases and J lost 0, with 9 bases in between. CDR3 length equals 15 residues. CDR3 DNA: TGCGCCAGCAGCCAGTGGGGGCGTAGCAATCAGCCCCAGCATTTT. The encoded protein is CASSQWGRSNQPQHF.

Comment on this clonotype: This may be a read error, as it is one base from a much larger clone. CDR3 protein: CASSLGGQAYEQYF. In DNA form, the CDR3 reads TGTGCCAGCAGCTTAGGCGGGCAGGCCTACGAGCAGTACTTC. V is TRBV7-9 and J is TRBJ2-7; weak D call: TRBD2 (5 bases). The V and J ends lost 1 base and 2 bases respectively, with 9 bases between them. CDR1 is SEHNR, CDR2 FQNEAQ, per germline (reference sequence). This CDR3 region has 14 residues.

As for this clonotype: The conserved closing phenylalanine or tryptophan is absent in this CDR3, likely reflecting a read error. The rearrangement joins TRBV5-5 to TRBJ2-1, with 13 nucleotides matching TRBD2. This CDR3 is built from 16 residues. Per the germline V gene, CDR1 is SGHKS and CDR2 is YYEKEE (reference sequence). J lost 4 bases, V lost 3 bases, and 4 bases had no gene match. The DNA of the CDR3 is TGTGCCAGCAGCTCCGGACTAGCGGGAGCGTACAATGAGCAGTTCCTC. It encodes CASSSGLAGAYNEQFL.

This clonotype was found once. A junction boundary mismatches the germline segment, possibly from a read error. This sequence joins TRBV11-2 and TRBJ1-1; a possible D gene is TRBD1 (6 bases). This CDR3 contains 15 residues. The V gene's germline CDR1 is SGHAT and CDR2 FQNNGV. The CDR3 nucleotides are TGTGCCAGCAGCGCAGACGGACAGCTTAACATTGAAGCTTTCTTT. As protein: CASSADGQLNIEAFF.

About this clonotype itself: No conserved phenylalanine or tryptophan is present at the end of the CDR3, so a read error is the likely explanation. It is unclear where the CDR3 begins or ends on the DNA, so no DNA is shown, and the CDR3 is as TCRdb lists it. This chain's CDR3 is CASSSEGSVWGATTQYS. The chain combines TRBV11-2 with TRBJ2-5; no check of the table's D call, TRBD1, against the DNA was made. The CDR3 is made up of 17 amino acids, end residues included. Germline CDR1 and CDR2: SGHAT and FQNNGV.

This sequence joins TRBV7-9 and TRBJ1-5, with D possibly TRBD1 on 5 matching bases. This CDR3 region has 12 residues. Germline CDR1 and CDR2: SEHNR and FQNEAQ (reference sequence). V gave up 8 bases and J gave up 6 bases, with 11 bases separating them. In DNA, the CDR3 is TGTGCCAGCGGCAGGGCGGGTCAGCCCCAGCATTTT. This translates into CASGRAGQPQHF.

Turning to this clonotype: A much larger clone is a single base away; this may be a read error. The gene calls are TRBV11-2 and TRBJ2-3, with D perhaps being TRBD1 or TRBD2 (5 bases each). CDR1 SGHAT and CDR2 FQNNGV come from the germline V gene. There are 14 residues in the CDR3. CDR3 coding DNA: TGTGTCGGCAGCTTAGGGACCAGCACAGATACGCAGTATTTT. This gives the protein CVGSLGTSTDTQYF.

CDR3 in amino acids: CSASWGGRTEAFF. Written as DNA, the CDR3 is TGCAGTGCTAGTTGGGGGGGACGCACTGAAGCTTTCTTT. The chain recombines TRBV20-1 with TRBJ1-1; D is perhaps TRBD1 (5 bases). V was pared by 3 bases and J by 4 bases, with 12 bases between. CDR1 and CDR2 (germline): DFQATT, SNEGSKA (reference sequence). This CDR3 region has 13 residues.

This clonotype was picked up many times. The CDR3 protein is CSVGGGRGETQYF. The DNA of the CDR3 is TGCAGCGTTGGCGGGGGGCGCGGAGAGACCCAGTACTTC. The V call is TRBV29-1, the J call TRBJ2-5; 8 bases are shared with TRBD2. The CDR3 totals 13 residues. The V gene end was trimmed by 4 bases and the J gene end by 4 bases; junction bases not matched to a gene: 5. CDR1 is SQVTM and CDR2 is ANQGSEA in the germline V gene.

In DNA form, the CDR3 reads TGTGCCAGCAGCTCGGCCCCCAGGGGCAAAGGAGCAGATACGCAGTATTTT. Translating gives CASSSAPRGKGADTQYF. V and J are TRBV11-2 and TRBJ2-3; tentative D call: TRBD1 (6 bases). CDR1 is SGHAT, CDR2 FQNNGV, per germline. This CDR3 has 17 residues. The V and J ends lost 4 bases and 4 bases respectively, with 21 bases between them.

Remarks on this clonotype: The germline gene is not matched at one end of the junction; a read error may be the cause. For the CDR3, the DNA is TGCGCCAGCAGAGGAGAGACAGCCACTAGCACAGATACGCATTATTTT. It yields the protein CASRGETATSTDTHYF. The chain has TRBV5-1 and TRBJ2-3; D is possibly TRBD2 (6 bases). The CDR3 contains 16 residues. Germline V gene data show CDR1 as SGHRS and CDR2 as YFSETQ.

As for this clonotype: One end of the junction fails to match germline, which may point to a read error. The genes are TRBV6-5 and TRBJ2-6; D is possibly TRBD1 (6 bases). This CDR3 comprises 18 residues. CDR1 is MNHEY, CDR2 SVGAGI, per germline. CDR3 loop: CASSKGYRVVSGANVLIF. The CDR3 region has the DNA TGTGCCAGCAGTAAAGGGTACAGGGTGGTCTCTGGGGCCAACGTCCTGATTTTC.

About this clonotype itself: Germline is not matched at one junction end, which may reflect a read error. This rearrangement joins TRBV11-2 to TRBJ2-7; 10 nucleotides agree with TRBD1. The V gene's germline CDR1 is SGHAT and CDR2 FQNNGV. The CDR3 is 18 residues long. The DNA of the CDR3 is TGTCCCAGCAGCGGGGGACAGGGGTTGGCTACACTTTATAACGAGCAGTACTTC. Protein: CPSSGGQGLATLYNEQYF.

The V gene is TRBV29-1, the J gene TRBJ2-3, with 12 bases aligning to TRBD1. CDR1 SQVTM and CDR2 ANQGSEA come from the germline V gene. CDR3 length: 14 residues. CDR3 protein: CSAVGGQGAYTQYF. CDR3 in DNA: TGCAGTGCCGTGGGGGGACAGGGGGCTTATACGCAGTATTTT.

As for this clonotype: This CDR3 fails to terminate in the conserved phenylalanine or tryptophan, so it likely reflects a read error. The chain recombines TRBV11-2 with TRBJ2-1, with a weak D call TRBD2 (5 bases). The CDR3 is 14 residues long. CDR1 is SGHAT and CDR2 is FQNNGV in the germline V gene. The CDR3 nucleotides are TGTGTCGGCAGTCCGGACTCGAGGTATAGGGAGCAGTTCCTC. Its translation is CVGSPDSRYREQFL.

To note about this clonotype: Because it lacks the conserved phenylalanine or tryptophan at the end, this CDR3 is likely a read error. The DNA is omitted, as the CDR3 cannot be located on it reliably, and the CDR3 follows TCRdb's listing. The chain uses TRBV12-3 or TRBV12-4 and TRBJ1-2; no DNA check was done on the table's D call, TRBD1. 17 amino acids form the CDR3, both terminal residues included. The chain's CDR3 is CASSFSQAGSLNYGCTL.

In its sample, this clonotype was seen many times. CDR3 amino acids: CASSLVRVMHNEQFF. Written as DNA, the CDR3 is TGCGCCAGCAGCTTGGTCAGGGTCATGCACAATGAGCAGTTCTTC. This chain joins TRBV5-1 and TRBJ2-1; TRBD1 might be the D (5 bases). Germline assignment: CDR1 SGHRS and CDR2 YFSETQ. The CDR3 is 15 residues long. V shed 0 bases and J shed 5 bases, with 12 bases lying between them. The full variable domain, its missing parts supplied by reference TRBV5-1 and TRBJ2-1, is KAGVTQTPRYLIKTRGQQVTLSCSPISGHRSVSWYQQTPGQGLQFLFEYFSETQRNKGNFPGRFSGRQFSNSRSEMNVSTLELGDSALYLCASSLVRVMHNEQFFGPGTRLTVL.

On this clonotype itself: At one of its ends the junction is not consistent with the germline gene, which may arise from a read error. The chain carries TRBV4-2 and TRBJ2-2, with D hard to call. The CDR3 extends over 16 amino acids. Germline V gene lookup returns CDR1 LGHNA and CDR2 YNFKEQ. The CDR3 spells CASSHAMWARTGELFF. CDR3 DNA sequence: TGTGCGAGCAGCCATGCTATGTGGGCGAGAACCGGGGAGCTGTTTTTT.

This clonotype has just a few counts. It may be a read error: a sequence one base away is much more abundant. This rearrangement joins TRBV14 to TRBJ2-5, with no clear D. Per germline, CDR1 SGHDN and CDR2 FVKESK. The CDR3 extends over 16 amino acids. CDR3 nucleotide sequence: TGTGTCAGCAGCCAACTTAGGTTAGGCTTTGGAGAGACCCAGTACTTC. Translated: CVSSQLRLGFGETQYF.